This TCR beta chain was captured by sequencing in a study of T cell responses to AZD1222 COVID-19 vaccine. Findings of the study overall: As reported, nearly half of all spike-specific TCRs target variant regions that are unmutated.

Second doses were pooled across both intervals (about 4 or about 12 weeks). Produced via immunoSEQ multiplex PCR; TCRdb's table is partial and in-frame only. The repertoire holds tens of thousands of clones, with 89% as singletons. Trimming removed 5 bases from V and 5 bases from J, with 15 bases in between. The CDR3 runs 14 residues. Germline CDR1 reads KGHSH; CDR2 reads LQKENI. Regarding this clone: Its antigen is currently unknown.

The sequence was collected from an adult who received the AZD1222 COVID-19 vaccine. The material was peripheral blood, obtained 28 days after the second AZD1222 dose. The chain uses TRBV18 and TRBJ1-2; D gene uncertain. The CDR3 here is CASSIVSGRYGYTF. The CDR3 DNA is TGTGCCAGCTCAATTGTCTCCGGGCGGTATGGCTACACCTTC.